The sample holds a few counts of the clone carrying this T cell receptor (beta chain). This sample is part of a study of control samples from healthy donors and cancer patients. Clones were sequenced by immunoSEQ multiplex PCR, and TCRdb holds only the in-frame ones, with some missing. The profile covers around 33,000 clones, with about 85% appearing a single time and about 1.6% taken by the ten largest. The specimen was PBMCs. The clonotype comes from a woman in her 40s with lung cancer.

CDR3 amino acids: CASSMGESTEAFF. The CDR3 DNA reads TGTGCCAGTAGTATGGGGGAGAGCACTGAAGCTTTCTTT. The genes are TRBV19 and TRBJ1-1, with D possibly TRBD1 on 5 matching bases. The ends were cut back, 3 bases at V and 4 bases at J, with 9 bases in the middle. Germline V gene sequence: CDR1 LNHDA, CDR2 SQIVND (reference sequence). The CDR3 runs to 13 residues.